Shown below are 3 T cell receptor beta chains from a single sample sequenced in a study of blood T cell repertoires in COVID-19. Method: immunoSEQ multiplex PCR; TCRdb's copy keeps in-frame clones and lacks some. The sample consists of about 360,000 clones, around 87% of them appearing once. The specimen sequenced was peripheral blood. These receptor sequences come from a human donor in a cohort sampled during active COVID-19.

The chain is built from TRBV2 and TRBJ2-3; tentatively, D is TRBD2 (6 bases). V dropped 5 bases and J dropped 0 bases, with 12 bases sitting between them. The CDR3 is 15 amino acids. Germline V gene data show CDR1 as SNHLY and CDR2 as FYNNEI. The CDR3 DNA reads as TGTGCCAGCAGTAAACGACTAGATAGCACAGATACGCAGTATTTT. Its translation is CASSKRLDSTDTQYF.

J is TRBJ1-2 and V is TRBV5-4; D possibly corresponds to TRBD1 (5 bases). The CDR3 length is 16 residues. Between the trimmed V and J ends, which lost 4 bases and 4 bases, there was a span of 20 bases. Germline-derived CDR1 and CDR2 are SGHNT and YYREEE (reference sequence). CDR3 residues: CASSPGGERATYGYTF. The DNA for the CDR3 is TGTGCCAGCAGCCCTGGGGGGGAAAGGGCCACCTATGGCTACACCTTC.

The chain recombines TRBV7-8 with TRBJ2-3, with 8 bases lining up with TRBD2. The V and J ends lost 4 bases and 1 base, in that order; junction bases with no gene match: 4. This CDR3 has 15 residues. Germline loops: CDR1 SGHVS, CDR2 FQNEAQ. As DNA, the CDR3 is TGTGCCAGCAGCTCACGAGCGGGGGGCACAGATACGCAGTATTTT. Translation: CASSSRAGGTDTQYF.